The rows below give T cell receptor beta chains drawn from one sample of a study of blood T cells in healthy people across ages. TCRdb itself ran the 5' RACE reads through MiXCR, one entry per CDR3 protein. Found here are about 730,000 distinct CDR3 sequences, 43% of them singletons; the top ten hold 20% to 25%. Sequenced input: blood. The receptors were sampled from a woman aged 55-70 years in good health. Both conserved end residues are part of each CDR3. Fields, in order: clone size, D gene, V gene, J gene, CDR3 protein, CDR3 DNA. The D gene is left open where the match is weak. Clone sizes are given selectively: once, few, many, or a class where the clone is expanded.

abundance: -; d_gene: -; v_gene: TRBV6-2/TRBV6-3; j_gene: TRBJ1-4; CDR3aa: CASSYSAGGNEKLFF; CDR3nt: TGTGCCAGCAGTTACTCGGCGGGGGGAAATGAAAAACTGTTTTTT
abundance: few; d_gene: TRBD2; v_gene: TRBV7-6; j_gene: TRBJ2-3; CDR3aa: CASSLGGLVTDTQYF; CDR3nt: TGTGCCAGCAGCTTGGGAGGGCTCGTGACAGATACGCAGTATTTT
abundance: many; d_gene: -; v_gene: TRBV7-2; j_gene: TRBJ2-1; CDR3aa: CASSSEVQVQFF; CDR3nt: TGTGCCAGCAGCTCTGAAGTCCAAGTCCAGTTCTTC
abundance: few; d_gene: -; v_gene: TRBV12-3/TRBV12-4; j_gene: TRBJ1-1; CDR3aa: CASSGSTVNTEAFF; CDR3nt: TGTGCCAGCAGTGGATCGACGGTGAACACTGAAGCTTTCTTT
abundance: -; d_gene: TRBD1; v_gene: TRBV5-1; j_gene: TRBJ2-1; CDR3aa: CASSFWTGNPNEQFF; CDR3nt: TGCGCCAGCAGCTTCTGGACAGGGAACCCCAATGAGCAGTTCTTC
abundance: -; d_gene: -; v_gene: TRBV30; j_gene: TRBJ2-7; CDR3aa: CAWSDAESSYNEQYF; CDR3nt: TGTGCCTGGAGCGACGCAGAGAGCTCCTACAATGAGCAGTACTTC
abundance: -; d_gene: -; v_gene: TRBV7-2; j_gene: TRBJ1-4; CDR3aa: CASSFIRNEKLFF; CDR3nt: TGTGCCAGCAGCTTTATCCGGAATGAAAAACTGTTTTTT
abundance: few; d_gene: TRBD2; v_gene: TRBV7-2; j_gene: TRBJ2-3; CDR3aa: CASSLETSGTLGASSDTQYF; CDR3nt: TGTGCCAGCAGCTTAGAGACTAGCGGGACCCTAGGGGCGAGCTCGGATACGCAGTATTTT
abundance: -; d_gene: -; v_gene: TRBV29-1; j_gene: TRBJ2-5; CDR3aa: CSAADLGSPQETQYF; CDR3nt: TGCAGCGCCGCCGACTTGGGGAGCCCCCAAGAGACCCAGTACTTC
abundance: -; d_gene: TRBD1; v_gene: TRBV18; j_gene: TRBJ1-2; CDR3aa: CASSLQGAAAYGYTF; CDR3nt: TGTGCCAGCTCGCTCCAGGGGGCGGCGGCCTATGGCTACACCTTC
abundance: -; d_gene: -; v_gene: TRBV10-3; j_gene: TRBJ2-3; CDR3aa: CATDLKHTRITVGTDTQYF; CDR3nt: TGTGCCACCGATCTCAAGCACACCAGGATCACCGTGGGGACAGATACGCAGTATTTT
abundance: -; d_gene: TRBD1; v_gene: TRBV3-1; j_gene: TRBJ2-7; CDR3aa: CASSQGRTGNNEQYF; CDR3nt: TGTGCCAGCAGCCAAGGGAGGACAGGGAATAACGAGCAGTACTTC
abundance: -; d_gene: -; v_gene: TRBV27; j_gene: TRBJ1-2; CDR3aa: CASSLGRECGYTF; CDR3nt: TGTGCCAGCAGTCTCGGAAGAGAGTGTGGCTACACCTTC
abundance: once; d_gene: -; v_gene: TRBV7-3; j_gene: TRBJ2-1; CDR3aa: CASSLKEVVGRNEQFF; CDR3nt: TGTGCCAGCAGTCTTAAGGAAGTAGTGGGGAGGAATGAGCAGTTCTTC
abundance: -; d_gene: TRBD1; v_gene: TRBV2; j_gene: TRBJ1-1; CDR3aa: CASSVDGTGQGGAEAFF; CDR3nt: TGTGCCAGCAGTGTCGACGGTACGGGACAGGGCGGCGCTGAAGCTTTCTTT
abundance: -; d_gene: TRBD2; v_gene: TRBV4-2; j_gene: TRBJ2-7; CDR3aa: CASSQEKASGSVQLNEQYF; CDR3nt: TGTGCCAGCAGCCAAGAGAAGGCTAGCGGGAGTGTACAACTGAATGAGCAGTACTTC
abundance: -; d_gene: TRBD1; v_gene: TRBV25-1; j_gene: TRBJ2-1; CDR3aa: CASNPDRDNEQFF; CDR3nt: TGTGCCAGCAACCCGGACAGGGACAATGAGCAGTTCTTC
abundance: -; d_gene: TRBD1; v_gene: TRBV6-1; j_gene: TRBJ1-5; CDR3aa: CASSSRDSYQPQHF; CDR3nt: TGTGCCAGCAGCTCCCGGGACAGCTATCAGCCCCAGCATTTT
abundance: -; d_gene: TRBD1; v_gene: TRBV12-3/TRBV12-4; j_gene: TRBJ2-2; CDR3aa: CASRTQGARPNTGELFF; CDR3nt: TGTGCCAGCAGGACTCAGGGGGCGCGCCCTAACACCGGGGAGCTGTTTTTT
abundance: many; d_gene: -; v_gene: TRBV29-1; j_gene: TRBJ1-5; CDR3aa: CSASGSGNQPQHF; CDR3nt: TGCAGCGCATCTGGGTCAGGCAATCAGCCCCAGCATTTT
abundance: -; d_gene: TRBD2; v_gene: TRBV3-1; j_gene: TRBJ2-3; CDR3aa: CASRGIAGGPDTQYF; CDR3nt: TGTGCCAGCAGGGGAATAGCGGGAGGGCCCGATACGCAGTATTTT
abundance: few; d_gene: -; v_gene: TRBV7-3; j_gene: TRBJ2-1; CDR3aa: CASSLPENRGYNEQFF; CDR3nt: TGTGCCAGCAGCTTACCGGAGAACCGGGGTTACAATGAGCAGTTCTTC
abundance: few; d_gene: TRBD1; v_gene: TRBV5-1; j_gene: TRBJ2-5; CDR3aa: CASSLGQGKETQYF; CDR3nt: TGCGCCAGCAGCCTGGGACAGGGAAAAGAGACCCAGTACTTC
abundance: -; d_gene: TRBD2; v_gene: TRBV7-8; j_gene: TRBJ2-7; CDR3aa: CASSASGGGIYGQYF; CDR3nt: TGTGCCAGCAGCGCAAGCGGGGGGGGGATCTACGGGCAGTACTTC
abundance: few; d_gene: TRBD2; v_gene: TRBV5-1; j_gene: TRBJ2-5; CDR3aa: CASSLSLAGGTSETQYF; CDR3nt: TGCGCCAGCAGCCTCTCCCTAGCGGGGGGGACGAGCGAGACCCAGTACTTC
abundance: -; d_gene: -; v_gene: TRBV7-2; j_gene: TRBJ2-7; CDR3aa: CASSFYLDSAGTYEQYF; CDR3nt: TGTGCCAGCAGCTTTTATCTCGATTCGGCAGGAACCTACGAGCAGTACTTC
abundance: -; d_gene: TRBD1; v_gene: TRBV7-9; j_gene: TRBJ2-7; CDR3aa: CASSLITGASYEQYF; CDR3nt: TGTGCCAGCAGCCTAATAACAGGGGCCTCCTACGAGCAGTACTTC